One and the same sample provided the 17 T cell receptor beta chains below, sequenced in a study of graft-versus-host responses after intestinal transplantation. Generated by immunoSEQ multiplex PCR, the TCRdb table keeps only in-frame clones and is missing some. This sample has approximately 7,600 clones, with 30% found just once. The specimen was alloreactive CD4+ T cells from a mixed lymphocyte reaction culture, collected before intestinal transplant. Subset of the sample: CFSE-low proliferating T cells sorted from roughly six-day pre-transplant mixed lymphocyte reaction (GvH or HvG direction). The receptor set was obtained from a human patient who received an intestinal transplant.

This clone has a handful of counts. CDR3 nucleotide sequence: TGCGCCAGCAGCTTGACGGCGGGCACCTACGAGCAGTACTTC. It specifies CASSLTAGTYEQYF. V gene TRBV5-1 combines with J gene TRBJ2-7; D might be TRBD2 (5 bases). Trimming shortened V by 1 base and J by 2 bases, and 10 bases separated the two germline ends. Germline CDR1 is SGHRS and CDR2 is YFSETQ. The CDR3 length is 14 residues.

The chain recombines TRBV2 with TRBJ1-6, with D possibly TRBD1 on 5 matching bases. Trimming took off 6 bases at V and 1 base at J, with 10 bases between the two ends. Germline assignment: CDR1 SNHLY and CDR2 FYNNEI. The CDR3 loop spans 15 amino acids. The CDR3 coding sequence is TGTGCCAGCAGCCCTCGGGGGTCCTATAATTCACCCCTCCACTTT. It encodes CASSPRGSYNSPLHF.

This clone was counted only a few times. The CDR3 DNA follows: TGCGCCAGCAGCGAAACAGGGAATCAAGGCACTGAAGCTTTCTTT. Amino acids: CASSETGNQGTEAFF. V usage is TRBV5-1 and J usage is TRBJ1-1; D is perhaps TRBD1 (6 bases). The CDR3 runs to 15 residues. V was trimmed by 4 bases and J by 4 bases, leaving 17 bases between them. The germline gives CDR1 SGHRS, CDR2 YFSETQ.

The chain recombines TRBV27 with TRBJ2-1; D is undetermined. The CDR3 is 13 residues long. V gave up 1 base and J gave up 6 bases, with 7 bases separating them. CDR1 is MNHEY, CDR2 SMNVEV, per germline (reference sequence). The CDR3 is CASSLFMSNEQFF. The DNA of the CDR3 is TGTGCCAGCAGTTTATTCATGTCCAATGAGCAGTTCTTC.

This clone was seen only once. The V and J genes are TRBV10-1 and TRBJ1-2; maybe TRBD1 (5 bases). This CDR3 region has 13 residues. Germline V lookup: CDR1 WNHNN, CDR2 SYGVQD (reference sequence). Trimming removed 3 bases at V and 6 bases at J, with 11 bases between. CDR3 bases: TGCGCCAGCAGTGATTGGGGAGGGGATGGCTACACCTTC. It encodes CASSDWGGDGYTF.

This clone showed up just once. V is TRBV30 and J is TRBJ2-2; D not certain. Germline CDR1 is GTSNPN and CDR2 is SVGIG (reference sequence). This CDR3 spans 16 amino acids. Trimming cost V 0 bases and J 1 base, with 12 bases left between them. The CDR3 region is CAWSVLELVNTGELFF. CDR3 sequence (DNA): TGTGCCTGGAGTGTACTGGAGTTGGTGAACACCGGGGAGCTGTTTTTT.

The rearrangement joins TRBV6-5 to TRBJ1-3; tentative D call: TRBD1 (5 bases). V was trimmed by 4 bases and J by 3 bases, leaving 10 bases between them. Germline V gene lookup returns CDR1 MNHEY and CDR2 SVGAGI. CDR3 length: 14 residues. CDR3 nucleotides: TGTGCCAGCAGTTCTGGGGCTGTTGGAAACACCATATATTTT. This sequence encodes CASSSGAVGNTIYF.

The rearrangement joins TRBV5-4 to TRBJ2-7; no definite D call. Germline CDR1 and CDR2: SGHNT and YYREEE (reference sequence). The CDR3 has 15 residues. Between the trimmed V and J ends, which lost 4 bases and 0 bases, there was a span of 14 bases. The DNA for the CDR3 is TGTGCCAGCAGCCAAGCAGGATACAGCTCCTACGAGCAGTACTTC. It yields the protein CASSQAGYSSYEQYF.

The V gene is TRBV5-6, the J gene TRBJ2-4; no definite D call. The ends were cut back, 2 bases at V and 0 bases at J, with 6 bases in the middle. In germline, CDR1 is SGHDT, CDR2 YYEEEE. The CDR3 has 14 residues. CDR3 loop: CASSFQLAKNIQYF. As DNA, the CDR3 is TGTGCCAGCAGCTTTCAGTTAGCCAAAAACATTCAGTACTTC.

The chain combines TRBV28 with TRBJ1-5; perhaps TRBD1 as D (5 bases). Deletions cut 3 bases from V and 6 bases from J, with 12 bases between. The CDR3 has 14 amino acids. Looked up from germline, CDR1 is MDHEN and CDR2 is SYDVKM. The CDR3 DNA sequence: TGTGCCAGCAGTTTTTCAGGGTCGGGTCAGCCCCAGCATTTT. This codes for CASSFSGSGQPQHF.

This chain connects TRBV28 to TRBJ2-7, with 7 bases lining up with TRBD1. The ends lost 6 bases at V and 2 bases at J; junction bases unmatched: 10. In germline, CDR1 is MDHEN, CDR2 SYDVKM. This CDR3 comprises 15 residues. CDR3 region: CASRPGVGGPYEQYF. CDR3 sequence (DNA): TGTGCCAGCAGGCCCGGTGTAGGGGGCCCCTACGAGCAGTACTTC.

The gene calls are TRBV12-2 and TRBJ1-1. TRBV12-2 represents a pseudogene. This CDR3 contains 19 residues. CDR3 bases: TGTGCAAGTCGCTTAGCGCGGGTGGGAGCCCGCTCCCACTACACTGAAGCTTTCTTT. This gives the protein CASRLARVGARSHYTEAFF.

This clone occurred a few times. The CDR3 loop is CASSPGTSGPDTQYF. The CDR3 bases are TGTGCCAGCTCACCTGGCACTTCAGGCCCAGATACGCAGTATTTT. The chain employs TRBV18 and TRBJ2-3, with D unclear. Between the trimmed V and J ends, which lost 3 bases and 4 bases, there was a span of 14 bases. The length of the CDR3 is 15 residues. CDR1 is KGHSH, CDR2 LQKENI, per germline.

This clone was observed a few times. The chain combines TRBV2 with TRBJ1-2; 8 positions match TRBD1. CDR3 size: 14 residues. Germline V gene data show CDR1 as SNHLY and CDR2 as FYNNEI. V trimming: 7 bases; J trimming: 1 base; junction bases outside the gene matches: 5. The CDR3 DNA reads TGTGCCAGCAATTTGGACAGGGTTAACTATGGCTACACCTTC. Its protein product is CASNLDRVNYGYTF.

This clone was seen only a few times. This chain uses TRBV7-3 with TRBJ2-2; D unclear. CDR3 length: 14 amino acids. From germline, CDR1 is SGHTA and CDR2 FQGTGA. V lost 4 bases to trimming and J lost 4 bases, with 10 bases between them. CDR3 nucleotide sequence: TGTGCCAGCAGCTACCTCGGTCTCACCGGGGAGCTGTTTTTT. This codes for CASSYLGLTGELFF.

By share, this clone ranks as medium-sized. This sequence joins TRBV6-1 and TRBJ2-1; 10 nucleotides align to TRBD2. V shed 4 bases and J 8 bases; nucleotides not matched to a gene: 8. Germline V gene sequence: CDR1 MNHNS, CDR2 SASEGT. The CDR3 sequence is 15 residues long. CDR3 DNA: TGTGCCAGCAGTGTAGCAGCGGGAGGGCCGGATGAGCAGTTCTTC. Its translation: CASSVAAGGPDEQFF.

This clone was found a few times. V gene TRBV13 combines with J gene TRBJ2-4, with 8 bases aligning to TRBD1. Germline loops: CDR1 PRHDT, CDR2 FYEKMQ (reference sequence). CDR3 length: 15 residues. The ends lost 3 bases at V and 1 base at J; junction bases unmatched: 2. The CDR3 is CASSLRTGAKNIQYF. The CDR3, as DNA: TGTGCCAGCAGCTTGAGGACAGGGGCCAAAAACATTCAGTACTTC.